These T cell receptor beta chains were read from a single sample in a study of T cells in Graves' hyperthyroidism and ophthalmopathy. TCRdb re-analysed the multiplex PCR reads in MiXCR, keeping a single row per CDR3 protein. In the table there are more than 650,000 distinct CDR3 sequences, 14% of which are singletons. Source material: blood. Receptors were obtained from a woman younger than 35 with Graves' hyperthyroidism. The CDR3 runs from the conserved cysteine through the conserved F or W. Fields, in order: J gene, D gene, clone size, V gene, CDR3 protein, CDR3 DNA. A D gene is named only where the DNA matches it firmly. Clone size is given for some rows only: seen once, a few or many times, or a class if the clone is expanded.

j_gene: TRBJ1-2
d_gene: TRBD1
abundance: -
v_gene: TRBV13
CDR3aa: CASSLLGRQGGGYTF
CDR3nt: TGTGCCAGCAGCCTCCTCGGCCGACAGGGAGGTGGCTACACCTTC

j_gene: TRBJ1-2
d_gene: TRBD1
abundance: many
v_gene: TRBV27
CDR3aa: CASSLSAGGSHGYTF
CDR3nt: TGTGCCAGCAGTTTGAGCGCAGGGGGCAGTCATGGCTACACCTTC

j_gene: TRBJ2-5
d_gene: TRBD1
abundance: -
v_gene: TRBV10-3
CDR3aa: CATKSGQGQETQYF
CDR3nt: TGTGCCACCAAGAGCGGACAGGGCCAAGAGACCCAGTACTTC

j_gene: TRBJ2-1
d_gene: -
abundance: many
v_gene: TRBV28
CDR3aa: CASSFYRDNEQFF
CDR3nt: TGTGCCAGCAGTTTTTACCGAGACAATGAGCAGTTCTTC

j_gene: TRBJ2-7
d_gene: -
abundance: many
v_gene: TRBV7-2
CDR3aa: CASSREDETYEQYF
CDR3nt: TGTGCCAGCAGCCGAGAGGACGAAACCTACGAGCAGTACTTC

j_gene: TRBJ2-1
d_gene: TRBD1
abundance: few
v_gene: TRBV20-1
CDR3aa: CSVPGQGFNEQFF
CDR3nt: TGCAGTGTTCCGGGACAGGGGTTCAATGAGCAGTTCTTC

j_gene: TRBJ1-5
d_gene: TRBD1
abundance: -
v_gene: TRBV19
CDR3aa: CASSPWGQGGQPQHF
CDR3nt: TGTGCCAGTAGCCCATGGGGCCAGGGGGGGCAGCCCCAGCATTTT

j_gene: TRBJ1-5
d_gene: -
abundance: many
v_gene: TRBV15
CDR3aa: CATSSNSNQPQHF
CDR3nt: TGTGCCACCAGCAGTAATAGCAATCAGCCCCAGCATTTT

j_gene: TRBJ1-1
d_gene: TRBD1
abundance: many
v_gene: TRBV12-3/TRBV12-4
CDR3aa: CASSSGTGDTEAFF
CDR3nt: TGTGCCAGCAGTTCCGGGACAGGGGACACTGAAGCTTTCTTT

j_gene: TRBJ1-6
d_gene: -
abundance: -
v_gene: TRBV14
CDR3aa: CASSQVKGSPLHF
CDR3nt: TGTGCCAGCAGCCAAGTCAAGGGCTCACCCCTCCACTTT

j_gene: TRBJ2-1
d_gene: -
abundance: few
v_gene: TRBV11-2
CDR3aa: CASSSPITGNYNEQFF
CDR3nt: TGTGCCAGCAGCTCCCCAATTACAGGCAATTACAATGAGCAGTTCTTC

j_gene: TRBJ2-5
d_gene: -
abundance: -
v_gene: TRBV29-1
CDR3aa: CSVAGAQGETQYF
CDR3nt: TGCAGCGTTGCAGGGGCGCAGGGGGAGACCCAGTACTTC

j_gene: TRBJ1-6
d_gene: -
abundance: -
v_gene: TRBV4-1
CDR3aa: CASSQAWTATHSPLHF
CDR3nt: TGCGCCAGCAGCCAAGCTTGGACAGCCACCCACTCACCCCTCCACTTT

j_gene: TRBJ1-4
d_gene: -
abundance: few
v_gene: TRBV20-1
CDR3aa: CSASSRGLGEKLFF
CDR3nt: TGCAGTGCTAGCTCGAGGGGTCTTGGGGAAAAACTGTTTTTT

j_gene: TRBJ1-3
d_gene: -
abundance: once
v_gene: TRBV19
CDR3aa: CASSPRGRGLTFPGNTIYF
CDR3nt: TGTGCCAGTAGTCCCCGCGGCAGGGGACTTACCTTTCCTGGAAACACCATATATTTT

j_gene: TRBJ2-7
d_gene: -
abundance: many
v_gene: TRBV6-1
CDR3aa: CASTPGQGRSYEQYF
CDR3nt: TGTGCCAGCACCCCCGGGCAGGGCCGCTCCTACGAGCAGTACTTC

j_gene: TRBJ1-4
d_gene: -
abundance: many
v_gene: TRBV2
CDR3aa: CASSERPAGVEKLFF
CDR3nt: TGTGCCAGCAGTGAGCGGCCGGCCGGGGTAGAAAAACTGTTTTTT

j_gene: TRBJ1-6
d_gene: -
abundance: few
v_gene: TRBV2
CDR3aa: CASSEGLESPLHF
CDR3nt: TGTGCCAGCAGTGAGGGGCTAGAATCACCCCTCCACTTT

j_gene: TRBJ2-1
d_gene: TRBD2
abundance: many
v_gene: TRBV11-2
CDR3aa: CASSPGLAANEQFF
CDR3nt: TGTGCCAGCAGCCCAGGACTAGCGGCCAATGAGCAGTTCTTC

j_gene: TRBJ1-1
d_gene: -
abundance: few
v_gene: TRBV6-5
CDR3aa: CASSSPGVMNTEAFF
CDR3nt: TGTGCCAGCAGTTCGCCCGGGGTAATGAACACTGAAGCTTTCTTT

j_gene: TRBJ1-5
d_gene: -
abundance: many
v_gene: TRBV7-8
CDR3aa: CASSLSAGGGQPQHF
CDR3nt: TGTGCCAGCAGCTTAAGTGCGGGGGGCGGTCAGCCCCAGCATTTT

j_gene: TRBJ2-3
d_gene: TRBD2
abundance: few
v_gene: TRBV3-1
CDR3aa: CASSPSGTGGPVDTQYF
CDR3nt: TGTGCCAGCAGTCCTAGTGGGACGGGAGGGCCCGTAGATACGCAGTATTTT

j_gene: TRBJ1-5
d_gene: TRBD1
abundance: many
v_gene: TRBV27
CDR3aa: CASSFGTGNSVSQHQPQHF
CDR3nt: TGTGCCAGCAGTTTTGGGACAGGGAATTCTGTGTCTCAACATCAGCCCCAGCATTTT

j_gene: TRBJ1-2
d_gene: TRBD1
abundance: -
v_gene: TRBV27
CDR3aa: CASSPDRFSGEGYTF
CDR3nt: TGTGCCAGCAGTCCGGACAGGTTCTCTGGTGAAGGCTACACCTTC

j_gene: TRBJ1-1
d_gene: -
abundance: -
v_gene: TRBV19
CDR3aa: CASSMRGMNTEAFF
CDR3nt: TGTGCCAGTAGTATGCGGGGGATGAACACTGAAGCTTTCTTT

j_gene: TRBJ2-7
d_gene: -
abundance: -
v_gene: TRBV3-1
CDR3aa: CASSHNQVYEQYF
CDR3nt: TGTGCCAGCAGCCACAACCAGGTATACGAGCAGTACTTC

j_gene: TRBJ2-5
d_gene: -
abundance: -
v_gene: TRBV3-1
CDR3aa: CASSQETRGETQYF
CDR3nt: TGTGCCAGCAGCCAAGAGACAAGGGGAGAGACCCAGTACTTC

j_gene: TRBJ2-5
d_gene: TRBD2
abundance: -
v_gene: TRBV7-3
CDR3aa: CASSSSGLRENAETQYF
CDR3nt: TGTGCCAGCAGCTCATCCGGTTTGCGGGAGAATGCGGAGACCCAGTACTTC

j_gene: TRBJ2-1
d_gene: TRBD2
abundance: many
v_gene: TRBV2
CDR3aa: CASIGWTSGNNEQFF
CDR3nt: TGTGCCAGCATAGGATGGACTAGCGGGAACAATGAGCAGTTCTTC

j_gene: TRBJ2-7
d_gene: -
abundance: many
v_gene: TRBV29-1
CDR3aa: CSVVPQAYSYEQYF
CDR3nt: TGCAGCGTTGTACCACAGGCTTACTCCTACGAGCAGTACTTC

j_gene: TRBJ2-7
d_gene: TRBD1
abundance: many
v_gene: TRBV12-3/TRBV12-4
CDR3aa: CASSFHGDRDIYEQYF
CDR3nt: TGTGCCAGCAGTTTCCACGGGGACAGGGATATCTACGAGCAGTACTTC

j_gene: TRBJ1-1
d_gene: -
abundance: many
v_gene: TRBV4-1
CDR3aa: CASSWGLTEAFF
CDR3nt: TGCGCCAGCAGCTGGGGCCTCACTGAAGCTTTCTTT

j_gene: TRBJ2-7
d_gene: -
abundance: many
v_gene: TRBV30
CDR3aa: CAWSGGNYEQYF
CDR3nt: TGTGCCTGGAGTGGGGGAAACTACGAGCAGTACTTC

j_gene: TRBJ1-5
d_gene: -
abundance: -
v_gene: TRBV14
CDR3aa: CASSQEGERGQTGGCNQPQHF
CDR3nt: TGTGCCAGCAGCCAGGAAGGAGAGCGGGGACAAACCGGGGGATGCAATCAGCCCCAGCATTTT

j_gene: TRBJ1-2
d_gene: -
abundance: few
v_gene: TRBV29-1
CDR3aa: CSVEGTGHYGYTF
CDR3nt: TGCAGCGTTGAGGGAACAGGCCACTATGGCTACACCTTC

j_gene: TRBJ2-2
d_gene: -
abundance: many
v_gene: TRBV6-2/TRBV6-3
CDR3aa: CASSYSRGDTGELFF
CDR3nt: TGTGCCAGCAGTTATTCCAGGGGAGACACCGGGGAGCTGTTTTTT

j_gene: TRBJ1-5
d_gene: TRBD1
abundance: -
v_gene: TRBV19
CDR3aa: CASSIVGTGDNQPQHF
CDR3nt: TGTGCCAGTAGTATAGTCGGGACAGGGGACAATCAGCCCCAGCATTTT

j_gene: TRBJ2-1
d_gene: -
abundance: -
v_gene: TRBV6-1
CDR3aa: CASRDLWEYNEQFF
CDR3nt: TGTGCCAGCAGAGACCTTTGGGAGTACAATGAGCAGTTCTTC

j_gene: TRBJ1-4
d_gene: TRBD1
abundance: few
v_gene: TRBV6-2/TRBV6-3
CDR3aa: CASSVWTGPNEKLFF
CDR3nt: TGTGCCAGCAGTGTTTGGACAGGGCCAAATGAAAAACTGTTTTTT

j_gene: TRBJ2-3
d_gene: -
abundance: many
v_gene: TRBV3-1
CDR3aa: CASSDWNKDTQYF
CDR3nt: TGTGCCAGCAGCGACTGGAATAAGGATACGCAGTATTTT

j_gene: TRBJ2-7
d_gene: TRBD1
abundance: few
v_gene: TRBV6-1
CDR3aa: CASSVGQGTASYEQYF
CDR3nt: TGTGCCAGCAGCGTGGGACAGGGGACCGCTTCCTACGAGCAGTACTTC

j_gene: TRBJ2-2
d_gene: -
abundance: few
v_gene: TRBV7-3
CDR3aa: CASSPIASGELFF
CDR3nt: TGTGCCAGCAGCCCAATAGCGAGCGGGGAGCTGTTTTTT

j_gene: TRBJ2-4
d_gene: -
abundance: few
v_gene: TRBV6-2/TRBV6-3
CDR3aa: CASSSEGNRAKNIQYF
CDR3nt: TGTGCCAGCAGTTCTGAGGGAAACCGAGCCAAAAACATTCAGTACTTC

j_gene: TRBJ1-1
d_gene: -
abundance: -
v_gene: TRBV20-1
CDR3aa: CSASIFAEAFF
CDR3nt: TGCAGTGCTAGTATATTCGCTGAAGCTTTCTTT

j_gene: TRBJ2-7
d_gene: -
abundance: few
v_gene: TRBV14
CDR3aa: CASSQVSGFHNEQYF
CDR3nt: TGTGCCAGCAGCCAAGTCTCAGGGTTCCACAACGAGCAGTACTTC

j_gene: TRBJ2-5
d_gene: -
abundance: many
v_gene: TRBV27
CDR3aa: CASSFNQGWETQYF
CDR3nt: TGTGCCAGCAGTTTCAACCAGGGTTGGGAGACCCAGTACTTC

j_gene: TRBJ1-2
d_gene: -
abundance: few
v_gene: TRBV5-1
CDR3aa: CASSPCQNGQCGIGYTF
CDR3nt: TGCGCCAGCAGCCCCTGTCAGAACGGACAGTGTGGGATCGGCTACACCTTC

j_gene: TRBJ2-5
d_gene: -
abundance: -
v_gene: TRBV27
CDR3aa: CASSLRDLPGETQYF
CDR3nt: TGTGCCAGCAGTTTACGGGACCTACCCGGGGAGACCCAGTACTTC

j_gene: TRBJ2-7
d_gene: -
abundance: -
v_gene: TRBV4-1
CDR3aa: CASSQGGRGRDRDEQYF
CDR3nt: TGCGCCAGCAGCCAAGGGGGAAGGGGGAGAGACCGAGACGAGCAGTACTTC

j_gene: TRBJ2-3
d_gene: -
abundance: few
v_gene: TRBV9
CDR3aa: CASSVRLSTDTQYF
CDR3nt: TGTGCCAGCAGCGTAAGACTGAGCACAGATACGCAGTATTTT

j_gene: TRBJ2-1
d_gene: -
abundance: many
v_gene: TRBV13
CDR3aa: CASSLAIRLSNEQFF
CDR3nt: TGTGCCAGCAGCTTAGCCATCCGGCTGAGTAATGAGCAGTTCTTC

j_gene: TRBJ1-2
d_gene: -
abundance: many
v_gene: TRBV7-2
CDR3aa: CASSFLGDGYGYTF
CDR3nt: TGTGCCAGCAGCTTCCTTGGGGATGGATATGGCTACACCTTC

j_gene: TRBJ2-3
d_gene: -
abundance: few
v_gene: TRBV3-1
CDR3aa: CASSQVGIRETDTQSF
CDR3nt: TGTGCCAGCAGCCAAGTCGGTATCAGGGAGACAGATACGCAGTCTTTT